This entry is about one T cell receptor (beta chain). The antigen is undetermined. Alongside a J-beta primer mix, a sample-barcoded 5' primer served in a second PCR lasting about 6 to 11 cycles. Each CDR3 protein gets one entry after TCRdb re-called the 5' RACE reads with MiXCR. Found here are hundreds of thousands of distinct CDR3 sequences, over 45% of them singletons; the top ten hold 25% to 35%. The data were obtained in a study of blood T cells in healthy people across ages. Study as a whole: About one barcoded beta molecule per two T cells came from capture by template switching. Study results and limitations: The unknown donor CMV status may have confounded expanded clonotype changes.

Each donor's blood draw was 8.5 to 10 milliliters of peripheral blood. Total RNA extracted from each sample amounted to at least 5.5 micrograms. The source is a woman aged 60 to 75 in good health. The sample comprised blood.

The CDR3 sequence is CASSIPGQGLGYEQYF. The CDR3 DNA reads as TGTGCCAGCAGTATTCCGGGACAGGGCCTGGGTTACGAGCAGTACTTC. The chain employs TRBV28 and TRBJ2-7; TRBD1 agrees at 9 bases. V lost 5 bases to trimming and J lost 4 bases; unmatched junction nucleotides: 12. This CDR3 is 16 amino acids long. Germline CDR1 is MDHEN and CDR2 is SYDVKM.